This T cell receptor (beta chain) was captured by sequencing in a study of control samples from healthy donors and cancer patients. This clone was found once. The data were produced by immunoSEQ multiplex PCR, yet TCRdb's version contains in-frame clones alone and is incomplete. The table records over 150,000 clones, roughly 89% of them present only once. CDR3 length equals 16 residues. Trimming cost V 8 bases and J 2 bases, with 20 bases left between them. CDR1 and CDR2 from the germline V gene are LGHDT and YNNKEL (reference sequence). The source is a woman in her forties or fifties in good health. The sample was blood. The chain combines TRBV3-1 (or the pseudogene TRBV3-2) with TRBJ2-3, with D tentatively TRBD1 (6 bases). CDR3 in amino acids: CASCRLLGAATDTQYF. The CDR3 DNA follows: TGTGCCAGCTGCCGGTTGTTGGGGGCTGCCACAGATACGCAGTATTTT.